The rows below give T cell receptor beta chains drawn from one sample of a study of T-cell reconstitution after alpha-beta-depleted transplantation in children. Via MiXCR, TCRdb re-called the PCR reads, giving one row per CDR3 protein. Here the sample spans hundreds of thousands of distinct CDR3 sequences, about 12% being singletons. The input for sequencing was PBMCs, taken before TCRalphabeta/CD19-depleted stem cell transplant. The source is a girl aged 2 to 9 with congenital amegakaryocytic thrombocytopenia, due to receive a stem cell transplant. Each CDR3 is given with its conserved first and last residue. Each record gives: CDR3 length, V gene, J gene, D gene, clone size, CDR3 protein, CDR3 DNA. The D gene is left open where the match is weak. Only some rows state a clone size, as once, few, many or a class for expanded clones.

13,TRBV27,TRBJ2-2,-,-,CASSLSAHGELFF,TGTGCCAGCAGTTTATCCGCTCACGGGGAGCTGTTTTTT
10,TRBV2,TRBJ1-4,-,few,CASSGGPLFF,TGTGCCAGCAGCGGTGGCCCGTTGTTTTTT
13,TRBV20-1,TRBJ1-1,-,-,CRGIGVGYTEAFF,TGCAGGGGGATTGGGGTGGGTTACACTGAAGCTTTCTTT
15,TRBV7-6,TRBJ2-7,-,many,CASSSGALGAYEQYF,TGTGCCAGCAGCTCTGGAGCTCTGGGCGCCTACGAGCAGTACTTC
15,TRBV20-1,TRBJ2-1,TRBD1,few,CSARVPLRGQVEQFF,TGCAGTGCTAGAGTCCCACTGAGGGGACAGGTCGAGCAGTTCTTC
17,TRBV20-1,TRBJ1-2,TRBD1,-,CCVFGQALSPFNYGYTF,TGCTGTGTCTTCGGACAGGCCCTTAGCCCTTTTAACTATGGCTACACCTTC
15,TRBV9,TRBJ2-7,TRBD1,-,CASSVDTGVIYEQYF,TGTGCCAGCAGCGTTGACACAGGGGTTATCTACGAGCAGTACTTC
15,TRBV7-8,TRBJ2-1,TRBD2,few,CASSSTGTSAREQFF,TGTGCCAGCAGCTCCACCGGGACTAGCGCCAGGGAGCAGTTCTTC
16,TRBV7-6,TRBJ2-5,TRBD2,few,CASSLEILIAGGTQYF,TGTGCCAGCAGCTTAGAAATCCTAATAGCGGGAGGGACCCAGTACTTC
19,TRBV7-6,TRBJ2-3,TRBD2,many,CASSLAFQTSGRETDTQYF,TGTGCCAGCAGCTTAGCCTTTCAAACCAGCGGGAGGGAGACAGATACGCAGTATTTT
13,TRBV6-1,TRBJ2-2,TRBD2,few,CASGTSGTGELFF,TGTGCCAGCGGGACTAGCGGCACCGGGGAGCTGTTTTTT
14,TRBV7-9,TRBJ2-1,-,-,CASSFPLAYNEQFF,TGTGCCAGCAGCTTCCCCCTCGCTTACAATGAGCAGTTCTTC
14,TRBV5-6,TRBJ2-1,-,few,CASSLGGTRAEQFF,TGTGCCAGCAGCTTGGGGGGGACTCGGGCAGAGCAGTTCTTC
14,TRBV20-1,TRBJ2-5,TRBD2,-,CSASTSGRGETQYF,TGCAGTGCTTCGACTAGCGGGAGGGGTGAGACCCAGTACTTC
16,TRBV20-1,TRBJ2-1,TRBD2,many,CSAKEVSSGVYNEQFF,TGCAGTGCTAAAGAGGTTTCTAGCGGTGTATACAATGAGCAGTTCTTC
12,TRBV6-5,TRBJ2-1,-,-,CASSYLGYEQFF,TGTGCCAGCAGTTACCTGGGGTACGAGCAGTTCTTC
15,TRBV25-1,TRBJ2-1,-,-,CASSEYHGSGVPQFF,TGTGCCAGCAGTGAATACCATGGATCCGGAGTACCGCAGTTCTTC
15,TRBV2,TRBJ2-3,-,-,CASSDLGTHRDTQYF,TGTGCCAGCAGTGATCTGGGGACGCATCGGGATACGCAGTATTTT
13,TRBV20-1,TRBJ1-1,-,-,CSAWRGDNTEAFF,TGCAGTGCGTGGCGGGGGGACAACACTGAAGCTTTCTTT
14,TRBV29-1,TRBJ2-1,TRBD2,many,CSAWRAGGYNEQFF,TGCAGCGCATGGCGAGCGGGAGGGTACAATGAGCAGTTCTTC
20,TRBV7-6,TRBJ2-2,TRBD2,-,CASRTGTSGPNWVDTGELFF,TGTGCCAGCAGGACTGGGACTAGCGGCCCTAATTGGGTGGACACCGGGGAGCTGTTTTTT
13,TRBV28,TRBJ1-5,-,-,CASSQGFNQPQHF,TGTGCCAGCAGCCAGGGTTTCAATCAGCCCCAGCATTTT
12,TRBV6-2/TRBV6-3,TRBJ2-7,-,many,CASSYPRDEQYF,TGTGCCAGCAGTTACCCCAGGGACGAGCAGTACTTC
10,TRBV20-1,TRBJ1-2,-,many,CSAREHGYTF,TGCAGTGCGCGGGAACATGGCTACACCTTC
12,TRBV20-1,TRBJ2-1,TRBD2,many,CSARDGLAGPIF,TGCAGTGCTAGAGATGGTTTAGCGGGACCGATCTTC